The source of this T cell receptor beta chain is a study of T-cell memory formation after mild COVID-19. The CDR3 runs to 13 residues. In germline, CDR1 is SGHAT, CDR2 FQNNGV. With 8 bases removed from V and 6 bases from J, the gap between germline ends came to 16 bases. Using its own MiXCR run on the 5' RACE reads, TCRdb lists one record per CDR3 protein. The repertoire holds about 560,000 distinct CDR3 sequences, with roughly 17% as singletons. As concerns this clonotype: Its antigen is currently unknown.

Points from the study as a whole: Nothing confirmed that second-wave clones peaking on day 37 were specific for SARS-CoV-2.

Input material: PBMCs or a T cell subset sorted from them (not recorded which). The receptor comes from an adult woman who had mild COVID-19 (a few samples of this study predate the infection). Cell type and time point are not known. The J gene is TRBJ2-5, the V gene TRBV11-2; D could derive from TRBD1 or TRBD2 (7 bases each). CDR3 amino acids: CASGPGGVKTQYF. The CDR3 region has the DNA TGTGCCAGCGGTCCAGGGGGGGTGAAGACCCAGTACTTC.